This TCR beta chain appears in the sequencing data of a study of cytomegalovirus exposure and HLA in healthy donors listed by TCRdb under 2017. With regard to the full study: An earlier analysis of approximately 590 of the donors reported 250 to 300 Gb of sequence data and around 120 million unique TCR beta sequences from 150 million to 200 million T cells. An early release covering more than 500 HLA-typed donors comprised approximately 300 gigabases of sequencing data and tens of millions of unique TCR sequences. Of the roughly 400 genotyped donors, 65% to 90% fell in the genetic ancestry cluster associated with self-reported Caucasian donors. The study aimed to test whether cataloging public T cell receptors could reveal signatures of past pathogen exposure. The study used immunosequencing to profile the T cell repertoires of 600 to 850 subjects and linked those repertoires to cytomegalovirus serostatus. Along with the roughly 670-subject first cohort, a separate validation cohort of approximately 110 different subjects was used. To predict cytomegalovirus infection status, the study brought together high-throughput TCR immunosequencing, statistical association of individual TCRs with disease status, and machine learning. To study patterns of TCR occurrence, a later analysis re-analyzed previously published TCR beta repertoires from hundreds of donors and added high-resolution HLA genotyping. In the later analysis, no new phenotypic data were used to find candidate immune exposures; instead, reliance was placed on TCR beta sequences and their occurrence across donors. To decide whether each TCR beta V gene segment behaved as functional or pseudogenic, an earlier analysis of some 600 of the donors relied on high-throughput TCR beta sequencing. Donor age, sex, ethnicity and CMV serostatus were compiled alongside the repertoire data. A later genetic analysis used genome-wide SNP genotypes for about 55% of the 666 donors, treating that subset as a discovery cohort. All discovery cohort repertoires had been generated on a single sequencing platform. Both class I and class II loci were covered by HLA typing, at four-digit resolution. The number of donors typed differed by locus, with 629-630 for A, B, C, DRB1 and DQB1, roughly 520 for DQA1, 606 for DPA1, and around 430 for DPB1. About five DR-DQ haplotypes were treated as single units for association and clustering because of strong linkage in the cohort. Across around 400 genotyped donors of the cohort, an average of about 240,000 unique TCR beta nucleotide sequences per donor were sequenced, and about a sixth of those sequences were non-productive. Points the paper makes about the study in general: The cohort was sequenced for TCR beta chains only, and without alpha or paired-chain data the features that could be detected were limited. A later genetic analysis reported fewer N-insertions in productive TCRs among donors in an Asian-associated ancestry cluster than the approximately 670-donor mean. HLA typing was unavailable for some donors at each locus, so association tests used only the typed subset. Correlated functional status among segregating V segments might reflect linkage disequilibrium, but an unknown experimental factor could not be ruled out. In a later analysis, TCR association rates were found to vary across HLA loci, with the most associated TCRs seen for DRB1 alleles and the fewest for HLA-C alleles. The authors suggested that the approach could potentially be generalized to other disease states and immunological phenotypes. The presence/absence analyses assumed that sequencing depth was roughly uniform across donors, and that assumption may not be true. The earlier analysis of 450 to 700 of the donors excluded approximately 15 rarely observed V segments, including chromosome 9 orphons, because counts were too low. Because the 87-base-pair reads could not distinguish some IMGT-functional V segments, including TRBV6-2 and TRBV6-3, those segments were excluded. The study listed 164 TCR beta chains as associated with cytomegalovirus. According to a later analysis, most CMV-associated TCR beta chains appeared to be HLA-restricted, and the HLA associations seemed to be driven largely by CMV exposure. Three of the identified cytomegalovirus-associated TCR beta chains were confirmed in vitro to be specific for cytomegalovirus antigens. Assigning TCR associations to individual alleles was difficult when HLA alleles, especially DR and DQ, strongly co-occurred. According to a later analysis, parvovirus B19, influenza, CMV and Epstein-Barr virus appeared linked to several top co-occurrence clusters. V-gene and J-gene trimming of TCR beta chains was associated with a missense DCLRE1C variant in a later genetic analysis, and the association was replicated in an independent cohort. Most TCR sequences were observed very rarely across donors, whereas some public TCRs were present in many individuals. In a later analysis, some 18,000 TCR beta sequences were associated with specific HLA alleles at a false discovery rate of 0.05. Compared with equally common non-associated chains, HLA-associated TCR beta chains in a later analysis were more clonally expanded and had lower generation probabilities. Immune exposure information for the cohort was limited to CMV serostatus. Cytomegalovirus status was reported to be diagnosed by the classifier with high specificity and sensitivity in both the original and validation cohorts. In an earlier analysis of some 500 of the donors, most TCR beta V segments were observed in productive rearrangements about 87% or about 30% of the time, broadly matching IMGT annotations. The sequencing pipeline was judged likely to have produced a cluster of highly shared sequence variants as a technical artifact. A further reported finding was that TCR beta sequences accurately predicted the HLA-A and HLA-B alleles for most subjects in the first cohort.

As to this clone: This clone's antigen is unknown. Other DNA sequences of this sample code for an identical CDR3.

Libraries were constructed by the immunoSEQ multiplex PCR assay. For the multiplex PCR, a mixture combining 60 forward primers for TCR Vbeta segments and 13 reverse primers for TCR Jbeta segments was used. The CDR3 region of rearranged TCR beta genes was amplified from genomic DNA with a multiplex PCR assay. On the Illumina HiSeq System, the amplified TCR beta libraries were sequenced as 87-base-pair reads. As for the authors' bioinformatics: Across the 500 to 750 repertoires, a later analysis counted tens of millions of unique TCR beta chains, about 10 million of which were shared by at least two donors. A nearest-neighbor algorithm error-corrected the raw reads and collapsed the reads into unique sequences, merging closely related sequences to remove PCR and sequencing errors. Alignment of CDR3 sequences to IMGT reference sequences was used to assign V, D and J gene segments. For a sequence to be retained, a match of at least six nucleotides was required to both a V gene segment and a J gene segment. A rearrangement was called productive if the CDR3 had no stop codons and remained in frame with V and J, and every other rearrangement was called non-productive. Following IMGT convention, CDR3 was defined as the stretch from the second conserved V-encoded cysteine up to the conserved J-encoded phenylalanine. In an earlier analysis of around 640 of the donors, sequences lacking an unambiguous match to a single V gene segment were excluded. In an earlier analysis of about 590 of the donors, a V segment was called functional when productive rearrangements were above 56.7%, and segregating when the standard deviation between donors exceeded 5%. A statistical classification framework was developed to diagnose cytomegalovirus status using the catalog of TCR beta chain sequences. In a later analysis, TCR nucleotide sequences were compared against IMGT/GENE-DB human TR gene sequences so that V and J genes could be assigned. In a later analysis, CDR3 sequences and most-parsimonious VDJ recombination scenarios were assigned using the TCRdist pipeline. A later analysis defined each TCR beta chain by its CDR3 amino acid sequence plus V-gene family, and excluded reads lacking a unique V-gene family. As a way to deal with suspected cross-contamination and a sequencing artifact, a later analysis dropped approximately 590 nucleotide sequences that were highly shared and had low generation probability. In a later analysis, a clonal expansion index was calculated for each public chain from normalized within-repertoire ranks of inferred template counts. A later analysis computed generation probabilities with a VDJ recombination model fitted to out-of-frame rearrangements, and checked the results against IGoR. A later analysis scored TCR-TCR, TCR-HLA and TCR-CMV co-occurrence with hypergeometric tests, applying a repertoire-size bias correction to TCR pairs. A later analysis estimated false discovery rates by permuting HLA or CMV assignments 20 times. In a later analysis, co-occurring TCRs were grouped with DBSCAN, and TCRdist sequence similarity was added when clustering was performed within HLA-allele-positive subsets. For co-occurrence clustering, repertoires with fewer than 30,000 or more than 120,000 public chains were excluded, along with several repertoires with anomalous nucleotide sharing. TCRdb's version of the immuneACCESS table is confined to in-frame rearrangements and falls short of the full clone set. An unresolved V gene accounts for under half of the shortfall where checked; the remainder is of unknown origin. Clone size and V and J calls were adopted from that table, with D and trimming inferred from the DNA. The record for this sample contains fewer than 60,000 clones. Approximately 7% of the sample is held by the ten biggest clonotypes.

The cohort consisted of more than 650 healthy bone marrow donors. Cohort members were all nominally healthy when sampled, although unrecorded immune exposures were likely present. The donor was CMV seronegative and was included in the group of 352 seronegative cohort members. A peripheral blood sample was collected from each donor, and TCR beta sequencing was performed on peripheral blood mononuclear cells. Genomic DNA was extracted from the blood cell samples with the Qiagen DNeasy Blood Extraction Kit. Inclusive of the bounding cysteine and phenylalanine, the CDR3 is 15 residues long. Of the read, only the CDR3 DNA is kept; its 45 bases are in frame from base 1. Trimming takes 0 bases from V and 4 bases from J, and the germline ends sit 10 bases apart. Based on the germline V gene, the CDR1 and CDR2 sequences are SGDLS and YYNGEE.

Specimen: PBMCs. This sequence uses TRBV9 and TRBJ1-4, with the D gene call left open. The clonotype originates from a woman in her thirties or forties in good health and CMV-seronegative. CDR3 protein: CASSVGGRRNEKLFF. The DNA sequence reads TGTGCCAGCAGCGTAGGCGGCCGCCGTAATGAAAAACTGTTTTTT.